The rows below give T cell receptor beta chains drawn from one sample of a study of T cell repertoires in cytomegalovirus infection. Their recognized antigens are unknown. Via MiXCR, TCRdb re-called the reads, giving one row per CDR3 protein. The profile covers roughly 69,000 distinct CDR3 sequences, with around 20% appearing a single time and roughly two thirds taken by the ten largest. The sequenced sample was CD8+ T cells from cultured PBMCs, obtained from culture after CMV antigen stimulation. The origin of the receptors is a human donor in good health (CMV status not recorded). Some clones in this sample may be carry-over from other donors' samples. The CDR3 runs from the conserved cysteine through the conserved F or W. Fields, in order: CDR3 DNA, CDR3 protein, V gene, J gene, clone size, D gene. The D gene is left open where the match is weak. Clone size appears in some rows only: once, few, many, or a class for an expanded clone.

DNA: TGCAGCGTTCAGGGAAGGAACGAGCAGTACTTC; CDR3: CSVQGRNEQYF; V: TRBV29-1; J: TRBJ2-7; size: few; D: -
DNA: TGTGCCAGCAGCCTCGACAGCCGCAATCAGCCCCAGCATTTT; CDR3: CASSLDSRNQPQHF; V: TRBV7-2; J: TRBJ1-5; size: -; D: -
DNA: TGTGCCAGCAGCCTACTCAGGGGTGCATACGAGCAGTACTTC; CDR3: CASSLLRGAYEQYF; V: TRBV7-6; J: TRBJ2-7; size: -; D: -
DNA: TGTGCCAGCAGCTCCGCAGGGTCGGGCAATGAGCAGTTCTTC; CDR3: CASSSAGSGNEQFF; V: TRBV7-8; J: TRBJ2-1; size: few; D: -
DNA: TGTGCCAGCAGCGTCGGGACAGGGAATCAGCCCCAGCATTTT; CDR3: CASSVGTGNQPQHF; V: TRBV6-2/TRBV6-3; J: TRBJ1-5; size: few; D: TRBD1
DNA: TGTGCCAGCAGCTTAGTCGAAAGGCGTGAGCAGTTCTTC; CDR3: CASSLVERREQFF; V: TRBV7-6; J: TRBJ2-1; size: -; D: -
DNA: TGTGCTAGTGGTTTCCTCGCTACAGGGAGCCGGGAGCTGTTTTTT; CDR3: CASGFLATGSRELFF; V: TRBV12-5; J: TRBJ2-2; size: -; D: -
DNA: TGTGCCAGCAGTTCGGGGACTAGCGGGGGTCCTCGAGAGTTCTTC; CDR3: CASSSGTSGGPREFF; V: TRBV27; J: TRBJ2-1; size: many; D: TRBD2
DNA: TGTGCCAGCAGCGGGACAGGACTATATGGCTACACCTTC; CDR3: CASSGTGLYGYTF; V: TRBV7-9; J: TRBJ1-2; size: -; D: TRBD1
DNA: TGTGCCAGCAGCTTAGTGACTGCTAGCACAGATACGCAGTATTTT; CDR3: CASSLVTASTDTQYF; V: TRBV7-2; J: TRBJ2-3; size: few; D: -
DNA: TGCGCCAGCAGCCAGAGACAGGGATCTTCCTACAATGAGCAGTTCTTC; CDR3: CASSQRQGSSYNEQFF; V: TRBV4-1; J: TRBJ2-1; size: few; D: TRBD1
DNA: TGCGCCAGCAGCCAAGATCCCCTTACGAGCTATGGCTACACCTTC; CDR3: CASSQDPLTSYGYTF; V: TRBV4-3; J: TRBJ1-2; size: -; D: -
DNA: TGTGCCAGCAGCCCTCTCTGGCCTTACCAAGAGACCCAGTACTTC; CDR3: CASSPLWPYQETQYF; V: TRBV12-3/TRBV12-4; J: TRBJ2-5; size: many; D: -
DNA: TGCGCCAGCAGCCAAGATATTCAGGGCCACCAAGAGACCCAGTGCTTC; CDR3: CASSQDIQGHQETQCF; V: TRBV4-1; J: TRBJ2-5; size: -; D: -
DNA: TGTGCCAGTAGTACCCGGGACGGCACTGAAGCTTTCTTT; CDR3: CASSTRDGTEAFF; V: TRBV19; J: TRBJ1-1; size: -; D: -
DNA: TGTGCCAGCAGCCAAGAGATTTTCGGGGGGGCTGGCGAGCAGTACTTC; CDR3: CASSQEIFGGAGEQYF; V: TRBV4-2; J: TRBJ2-7; size: few; D: TRBD2
DNA: TGTGCCAGCAGCTTACGGTTGGAGGTTTTACCGACTGAAGCTTTCTTT; CDR3: CASSLRLEVLPTEAFF; V: TRBV7-6; J: TRBJ1-1; size: -; D: -
DNA: TGTGCCAGCAGCCTACCCCCTAGCGGGGTCTACAATGAGCAGTTCTTC; CDR3: CASSLPPSGVYNEQFF; V: TRBV28; J: TRBJ2-1; size: many; D: TRBD2
DNA: TGTGCCAGCAGTTGGGCAGGCTCCTACGAGCAGTACTTC; CDR3: CASSWAGSYEQYF; V: TRBV12-3/TRBV12-4; J: TRBJ2-7; size: -; D: -
DNA: TGTGCCAGTAGTCCCTTGGGGGGAGGCTCTCATGAGCAGTTCTTC; CDR3: CASSPLGGGSHEQFF; V: TRBV19; J: TRBJ2-1; size: -; D: -
DNA: TGTGCCAGCAGCTCGGGACTAGCGGGGGGGCCAAGAGGCAATGAGCAGTTCTTC; CDR3: CASSSGLAGGPRGNEQFF; V: TRBV9; J: TRBJ2-1; size: -; D: TRBD2
DNA: TGTGCCAGCAGCCAGGAGTGGGGGCGGAACACTGAAGCTTTCTTT; CDR3: CASSQEWGRNTEAFF; V: TRBV7-2; J: TRBJ1-1; size: few; D: -
DNA: TGTGCCAGCAGTGAAGACAGGGCTTCCTACGAGCAGTACTTC; CDR3: CASSEDRASYEQYF; V: TRBV6-1; J: TRBJ2-7; size: -; D: -
DNA: TGTGCCAGCATTATTAGCGGGGACCCAGATACGCAGTATTTT; CDR3: CASIISGDPDTQYF; V: TRBV6-6; J: TRBJ2-3; size: few; D: TRBD2
DNA: TGCGCCAGCAGCTTGACAGGGCCAAGCTCCTACGAGCAGTACTTC; CDR3: CASSLTGPSSYEQYF; V: TRBV5-1; J: TRBJ2-7; size: -; D: -
DNA: TGTGCCAGCAGCTCGTCCGTTCGGGGTCAGCCCCAGCATTTT; CDR3: CASSSSVRGQPQHF; V: TRBV27; J: TRBJ1-5; size: few; D: -
DNA: TGTGCCAGCAGCTCCCCAGGACAGGGGGATTACGAGCAGTACTTC; CDR3: CASSSPGQGDYEQYF; V: TRBV11-1; J: TRBJ2-7; size: -; D: TRBD1
DNA: TGCGCCAGCAGCCAAGGAGGCGGGATTAATGAAAAACTGTTTTTT; CDR3: CASSQGGGINEKLFF; V: TRBV4-1; J: TRBJ1-4; size: few; D: -
DNA: TGCGCCAGCAGCCAAGAGTTCGTCGGGAACTACGAGCAGTACTTC; CDR3: CASSQEFVGNYEQYF; V: TRBV4-1; J: TRBJ2-7; size: few; D: -
DNA: TGTGCCAGCAGCTGGGCCCGGGACAATGAGCAGTTCTTC; CDR3: CASSWARDNEQFF; V: TRBV5-4; J: TRBJ2-1; size: -; D: -
DNA: TGCGCCAGCAGCCAAGACCCCGGGCTCTTCTATGGCTACACCTTC; CDR3: CASSQDPGLFYGYTF; V: TRBV4-3; J: TRBJ1-2; size: -; D: -
DNA: TGTGCCAGCAGCCCGAGACGGGGGGTTAGCACAGATACGCAGTATTTT; CDR3: CASSPRRGVSTDTQYF; V: TRBV7-2; J: TRBJ2-3; size: -; D: TRBD2
DNA: TGTGCCAGCAGCTTTATAGCGGTTAGCTCCTACAATGAGCAGTTCTTC; CDR3: CASSFIAVSSYNEQFF; V: TRBV7-2; J: TRBJ2-1; size: few; D: -
DNA: TGTGCCAGCAGTTTTGGCCAGCTCGAGCAGTACTTC; CDR3: CASSFGQLEQYF; V: TRBV12-3/TRBV12-4; J: TRBJ2-7; size: few; D: -
DNA: TGTGCCAGCAGACTAGGGAGTACCTATGGCTACACCTTC; CDR3: CASRLGSTYGYTF; V: TRBV7-9; J: TRBJ1-2; size: -; D: -
DNA: TGTGCCAGCAGCCCCGGGACAGGGGTGTATAGCAATCAGCCCCAGCATTTT; CDR3: CASSPGTGVYSNQPQHF; V: TRBV7-8; J: TRBJ1-5; size: -; D: TRBD1
DNA: TGCAGCTCATGGGATAACACTGAAGCTTTCTTT; CDR3: CSSWDNTEAFF; V: TRBV29-1; J: TRBJ1-1; size: -; D: -